What follows are 26 T cell receptor beta chains derived from one specimen sequenced in a study of cytomegalovirus exposure and HLA in healthy donors. With 60 Vbeta and 13 Jbeta primers, the PCR was carried out. This table comes from immunoSEQ multiplex PCR, and its TCRdb copy is limited to in-frame clones, with some not included. The sample has 130,000 or so clones, roughly four fifths seen once. Specimen: PBMCs. These receptors came from a male donor in good health and CMV-seronegative.

The V gene is TRBV7-2, the J gene TRBJ1-4, with a possible D match to TRBD1 (6 bases). CDR1 SGHTA and CDR2 FQGNSA come from the germline V gene. Between the trimmed V and J ends, which lost 6 bases and 7 bases, there was a span of 15 bases. This CDR3 has 14 residues. The chain's CDR3 is CASRVDRLTEKLFF. CDR3 in DNA: TGTGCCAGCAGGGTCGACAGGTTGACTGAAAAACTGTTTTTT.

The chain has TRBV4-1 and TRBJ2-1; no clear D. Germline V gene lookup returns CDR1 MGHRA and CDR2 YSYEKL. The CDR3 is 13 amino acids. Between the trimmed V and J ends, which lost 4 bases and 8 bases, there was a span of 12 bases. Here the CDR3 DNA reads TGCGCCAGCAGCCGCCTATTCGAGGATGAGCAGTTCTTC. Its protein is CASSRLFEDEQFF.

This chain joins TRBV7-2 and TRBJ1-2; D ambiguous. The CDR3 consists of 12 residues. Germline lookup yields CDR1 SGHTA and CDR2 FQGNSA. V lost 1 base to trimming and J lost 7 bases, with 7 bases between them. CDR3 coding DNA: TGTGCCAGCAGCTTAGTCTCGCGTGGCTACACCTTC. Amino acid sequence: CASSLVSRGYTF.

The V gene is TRBV5-1, the J gene TRBJ2-5; D unresolved. This CDR3 has 19 residues. Per the germline V gene, CDR1 is SGHRS and CDR2 is YFSETQ. V dropped 2 bases and J dropped 0 bases, with 23 bases sitting between them. CDR3 in DNA: TGCGCCAGCAGCTTTTCGACGGGTGGCCTCCCGTGGGACCAAGAGACCCAGTACTTC. As protein: CASSFSTGGLPWDQETQYF. Drawing the rest from reference TRBV5-1 and TRBJ2-5, the complete variable domain is KAGVTQTPRYLIKTRGQQVTLSCSPISGHRSVSWYQQTPGQGLQFLFEYFSETQRNKGNFPGRFSGRQFSNSRSEMNVSTLELGDSALYLCASSFSTGGLPWDQETQYFGPGTRLLVL.

This clone was seen more than once but under ten times. The CDR3 DNA reads as TGTGCCAGCAGTGGCGCCAGGGTGAGCTATGGCTACACCTTC. Translation gives CASSGARVSYGYTF. This chain connects TRBV2 to TRBJ1-2, with a tentative D call TRBD1 (5 bases). The CDR3 loop spans 14 amino acids. Germline lookup yields CDR1 SNHLY and CDR2 FYNNEI. V lost 4 bases and J 4 bases, leaving 13 bases between the germline ends.

The chain recombines TRBV2 with TRBJ2-7; D is perhaps TRBD1 (6 bases). V dropped 6 bases and J dropped 5 bases, with 17 bases sitting between them. CDR3 length: 14 amino acids. Germline-derived CDR1 and CDR2 are SNHLY and FYNNEI. CDR3 in DNA: TGTGCCAGCAGGGAACAGGGTCCGACCCACGAGCAGTACTTC. Translation: CASREQGPTHEQYF. The full variable domain, with the rest looked up from reference TRBV2 and TRBJ2-7, is EPEVTQTPSHQVTQMGQEVILRCVPISNHLYFYWYRQILGQKVEFLVSFYNNEISEKSEIFDDQFSVERPDGSNFTLKIRSTKLEDSAMYFCASREQGPTHEQYFGPGTRLTVT.

This rearrangement joins TRBV28 to TRBJ2-1; 12 nucleotides agree with TRBD2. The V gene's germline CDR1 is MDHEN and CDR2 SYDVKM. This CDR3 comprises 16 residues. V gave up 5 bases and J gave up 3 bases; unmatched junction bases: 5. The CDR3 region has the DNA TGTGCCAGCAGTCCGTCGACTAGCGGGGGCTACAATGAGCAGTTCTTC. It codes for CASSPSTSGGYNEQFF.

V and J are TRBV4-1 and TRBJ2-3; 8 nucleotides match TRBD2. Trimming at V came to 0 bases and at J to 4 bases, leaving 6 bases not matched to a gene. CDR1 and CDR2 from the germline V gene are MGHRA and YSYEKL. This CDR3 is 16 amino acids long. The CDR3 loop is CASSQDRTSLSDTQYF. The CDR3 DNA reads as TGCGCCAGCAGCCAAGATAGGACTAGCTTATCAGATACGCAGTATTTT.

V gene TRBV6-4 combines with J gene TRBJ2-3; no clear D gene. Germline values: CDR1 MRHNA, CDR2 SNTAGT. V lost 7 bases, J lost 0 bases, and 5 bases lay in between. The CDR3 spans 12 residues. For the CDR3, the DNA is TGTGCCAGCACCTCTAGCACAGATACGCAGTATTTT. Translated, it gives CASTSSTDTQYF.

The chain uses TRBV7-9 and TRBJ2-1; possibly TRBD1 for D (6 bases). V lost 5 bases to trimming and J lost 7 bases, with 12 bases between them. Germline V gene sequence: CDR1 SEHNR, CDR2 FQNEAQ (reference sequence). The CDR3 has 13 amino acids. Written as DNA, the CDR3 is TGTGCCAGCAGCGGCCCACAGGGAAATGAGCAGTTCTTC. Its translation: CASSGPQGNEQFF.

The chain joins TRBV27 to TRBJ2-7; TRBD2 agrees at 8 bases. The J segment lost 3 bases and the V segment lost 7 bases, leaving 2 bases of the junction unmatched. This CDR3 region has 12 residues. Germline CDR1 reads MNHEY; CDR2 reads SMNVEV (reference sequence). The CDR3 is CASIGGDYEQYF. Here the CDR3 DNA reads TGTGCCAGCATCGGGGGGGACTACGAGCAGTACTTC.

A few counts support this clone. This rearrangement joins TRBV29-1 to TRBJ1-4, with 9 bases that match TRBD1. Looked up from germline, CDR1 is SQVTM and CDR2 is ANQGSEA. This CDR3 region has 13 residues. J was trimmed by 5 bases and V by 5 bases; bases with no gene match: 3. CDR3 protein: CSVTGGPNEKLFF. DNA of the CDR3: TGCAGCGTTACAGGGGGCCCAAATGAAAAACTGTTTTTT.

The J gene is TRBJ2-1, the V gene TRBV27; 9 positions match TRBD2. J gave up 7 bases and V 5 bases, and 9 bases lay outside the gene matches. The CDR3 loop spans 15 amino acids. Germline V gene lookup returns CDR1 MNHEY and CDR2 SMNVEV (reference sequence). CDR3 amino acids: CASSTRSGGLNEQFF. CDR3 in DNA: TGTGCCAGCAGTACCCGTAGCGGGGGACTTAATGAGCAGTTCTTC.

This chain links TRBV7-2 with TRBJ1-1, with 7 bases lining up with TRBD1. V was clipped by 4 bases and J by 1 base; unmatched bases: 6. CDR1 SGHTA and CDR2 FQGNSA come from the germline V gene. This CDR3 contains 15 residues. The CDR3 DNA follows: TGTGCCAGCAGCTCATCGGACAGGCGGAACACTGAAGCTTTCTTT. Its protein product is CASSSSDRRNTEAFF.

The chain recombines TRBV5-1 with TRBJ2-2; TRBD1 is a possible D gene (8 bases). Germline V lookup: CDR1 SGHRS, CDR2 YFSETQ. The germline V and J ends were trimmed by 2 bases and 4 bases, with 18 bases remaining between them. This CDR3 has 17 amino acids. The CDR3 DNA sequence: TGCGCCAGCAGCTTACAGTCAGGGGGCGGGAGCACCGGGGAGCTGTTTTTT. Its protein product is CASSLQSGGGSTGELFF.

The chain is built from TRBV18 and TRBJ2-4, with D possibly being TRBD1 (5 bases). In germline, CDR1 is KGHSH, CDR2 LQKENI. This CDR3 has 15 amino acids. V lost 2 bases and J lost 6, with 14 bases in between. The CDR3 coding sequence is TGTGCCAGCTCACCAAGGCAGGGTCCTTCAAACATTCAGTACTTC. Translated: CASSPRQGPSNIQYF.

This clone has only a few counts. V is TRBV28 and J is TRBJ1-5, with 7 nucleotides matching TRBD1. The trim removed 8 bases at V and 4 bases at J, leaving 5 bases unmatched. The CDR3 consists of 13 residues. Germline CDR1 is MDHEN and CDR2 is SYDVKM. The CDR3 sequence: CASGTALNQPQHF. DNA for the CDR3: TGTGCCAGCGGGACAGCCCTAAATCAGCCCCAGCATTTT. The whole variable domain, filled in from reference TRBV28 and TRBJ1-5, reads DVKVTQSSRYLVKRTGEKVFLECVQDMDHENMFWYRQDPGLGLRLIYFSYDVKMKEKGDIPEGYSVSREKKERFSLILESASTNQTSMYLCASGTALNQPQHFGDGTRLSIL.

V and J are TRBV7-2 and TRBJ1-2; D is uncertain. CDR3 length equals 14 residues. CDR1 is SGHTA and CDR2 is FQGNSA in the germline V gene. The ends were cut back, 1 base at V and 4 bases at J, with 10 bases in the middle. The CDR3 DNA reads TGTGCCAGCAGCTTAGTGAAGCGGAGCTATGGCTACACCTTC. Its protein is CASSLVKRSYGYTF. Combining the CDR3 with reference TRBV7-2 and TRBJ1-2 gives the whole variable domain GAGVSQSPSNKVTEKGKDVELRCDPISGHTALYWYRQSLGQGLEFLIYFQGNSAPDKSGLPSDRFSAERTGGSVSTLTIQRTQQEDSAVYLCASSLVKRSYGYTFGSGTRLTVV.

V is TRBV18 and J is TRBJ2-5, with 11 bases matching TRBD1. The closer fit of TRBJ2-7 to the DNA end suggests the J call may be wrong. Germline V lookup: CDR1 KGHSH, CDR2 LQKENI. This CDR3 region has 16 residues. CDR3 in amino acids: CASSPGLDRGRNEQYF. CDR3 sequence (DNA): TGTGCCAGCTCACCAGGTTTGGACAGGGGGCGCAACGAGCAGTACTTC.

The chain combines TRBV7-8 with TRBJ2-1; a possible D gene is TRBD1 (7 bases). V was shortened by 1 base and J by 7 bases, with 20 bases between the two germline ends. Germline V lookup: CDR1 SGHVS, CDR2 FQNEAQ. There are 17 residues in the CDR3. Here the CDR3 DNA reads TGTGCCAGCAGCTTAGTGTTGATGGCAGGGGGGCGGAATGAGCAGTTCTTC. Translation gives CASSLVLMAGGRNEQFF.

This sequence joins TRBV7-3 and TRBJ2-3; D is possibly TRBD2 (7 bases). The CDR3 sequence is 15 residues long. V was clipped by 3 bases and J by 3 bases, with 13 bases between them. CDR1 is SGHTA and CDR2 is FQGTGA in the germline V gene. CDR3: CASSFRGGSTDTQYF. CDR3 coding DNA: TGTGCCAGCAGCTTCAGGGGAGGGTCAACAGATACGCAGTATTTT.

This chain uses TRBV7-9 with TRBJ2-1, with TRBD1 matching over 7 bases. The CDR3 sequence is 14 residues long. From germline, CDR1 is SEHNR and CDR2 FQNEAQ (reference sequence). Losses at the gene ends were 5 bases for V and 4 bases for J; bases not matched to a gene: 5. CDR3 DNA sequence: TGTGCCAGCAGCGGACGGGACAGATACAATGAGCAGTTCTTC. This gives the protein CASSGRDRYNEQFF.

The rearrangement joins TRBV11-2 to TRBJ2-7, with unresolved D. Trimming left V 1 base short and J 7 bases short, with 20 bases between. Per the germline V gene, CDR1 is SGHAT and CDR2 is FQNNGV. The CDR3 spans 16 residues. CDR3 residues: CASSLGLVGRQEEQYF. The CDR3 DNA reads as TGTGCCAGCAGCTTAGGTTTAGTAGGCAGACAAGAGGAGCAGTACTTC. Filled out from reference TRBV11-2 and TRBJ2-7, the complete variable domain reads EAGVAQSPRYKIIEKRQSVAFWCNPISGHATLYWYQQILGQGPKLLIQFQNNGVVDDSQLPKDRFSAERLKGVDSTLKIQPAKLEDSAVYLCASSLGLVGRQEEQYFGPGTRLTVT.

The rearrangement joins TRBV11-2 to TRBJ2-7; no reliable D call. V lost 5 bases and J lost 8, with 7 bases in between. CDR1 and CDR2 from the germline V gene are SGHAT and FQNNGV. The CDR3 covers 10 residues. CDR3 DNA sequence: TGTGCCAGCAGCCACATTCAGCAGTACTTC. As protein: CASSHIQQYF.

The CDR3 sequence: CASSLAWRGMLYEQYF. CDR3 coding DNA: TGTGCCAGCAGCTTGGCGTGGCGGGGAATGCTCTACGAGCAGTACTTC. The chain couples TRBV5-6 to TRBJ2-7; a weak D match, TRBD2 (6 bases). This CDR3 contains 16 residues. Trimming shortened V by 0 bases and J by 3 bases, and 16 bases separated the two germline ends. Looked up from germline, CDR1 is SGHDT and CDR2 is YYEEEE.

This clone was observed a handful of times. One end of the junction varies from germline; a read error may be responsible. The J gene is TRBJ2-7, the V gene TRBV7-9; TRBD2 might be the D (6 bases). Germline assignment: CDR1 SEHNR and CDR2 FQNEAQ (reference sequence). The CDR3 runs to 12 residues. The CDR3 sequence: CSSSLGGYEQYF. As DNA, the CDR3 is TGTTCCAGCAGCTTAGGAGGGTACGAGCAGTACTTC. The variable domain in full, with the rest retrieved from reference TRBV7-9 and TRBJ2-7, is DTGVSQNPRHKITKRGQNVTFRCDPISEHNRLYWYRQTLGQGPEFLTYFQNEAQLEKSRLLSDRFSAERPKGSFSTLEIQRTEQGDSAMYLCSSSLGGYEQYFGPGTRLTVT.